The 10 T cell receptor beta chains given below trace back to one sample, sequenced in a study of T cell clones after liver transplantation. Measured with immunoSEQ multiplex PCR; TCRdb has only the in-frame clones, and not every one. The sample includes about 120,000 clones, approximately 90% seen only once; the top ten take about 0.8%. The source was CD4+ T cells from blood, collected 12 months after liver transplant. The source of these receptors is a human patient who received a liver transplant. Some T cells may originate from the graft donor.

The gene calls are TRBV27 and TRBJ2-7; 8 nucleotides match TRBD2. This CDR3 comprises 14 residues. Trimming removed 5 bases from V and 3 bases from J; junction bases left unmatched: 6. The germline CDR1 and CDR2 sequences are MNHEY and SMNVEV (reference sequence). The CDR3 sequence: CASSPVAGSYEQYF. CDR3 nucleotide sequence: TGTGCCAGCAGTCCAGTAGCGGGAAGCTACGAGCAGTACTTC.

The V call is TRBV2, the J call TRBJ2-3, with no clear D. Germline values: CDR1 SNHLY, CDR2 FYNNEI. The CDR3 has 13 residues. Here the CDR3 reads CAAQVSSTDTQYF. The CDR3 DNA reads as TGTGCAGCGCAGGTCTCTAGCACAGATACGCAGTATTTT.

The chain is built from TRBV11-3 and TRBJ2-2, with TRBD2 matching 8 bases. The germline V gene encodes CDR1 SGHNT and CDR2 YENEEA. V dropped 2 bases and J dropped 0; count of bases not matched to a gene: 5. The CDR3 covers 17 residues. The CDR3 bases are TGTGCCAGCAGCTTATCGTTAGCGGGGACGAACACCGGGGAGCTGTTTTTT. It yields the protein CASSLSLAGTNTGELFF.

This clone was counted once. V gene TRBV29-1 combines with J gene TRBJ2-7, with D tentatively TRBD2 (5 bases). CDR1 is SQVTM and CDR2 is ANQGSEA in the germline V gene. CDR3 length: 11 residues. CDR3 nucleotide sequence: TGCCCGGCGGGTCCCTCCTACGAGCAGTACTTC. Its translation is CPAGPSYEQYF.

This chain joins TRBV11-2 and TRBJ1-5; unclear D gene. Germline lookup yields CDR1 SGHAT and CDR2 FQNNGV. Trimming cost V 1 base and J 2 bases, with 9 bases left between them. The CDR3 is made up of 15 amino acids. DNA for the CDR3: TGTGCCAGCAGCTTAGGTGGAACAGGCAATCAGCCCCAGCATTTT. This sequence encodes CASSLGGTGNQPQHF.

The chain joins TRBV6-5 to TRBJ1-1; TRBD1 matches at 7 bases. The germline gives CDR1 MNHEY, CDR2 SVGAGI. This CDR3 spans 13 amino acids. After removal of 5 bases from V and 6 bases from J, the junction contained 6 bases not matched to a gene. CDR3 DNA sequence: TGTGCCAGCAGTAACACCGGGACAGCTGAAGCTTTCTTT. Translation: CASSNTGTAEAFF.

Remarks on this clone: Compared with germline, one end of the junction differs, possibly owing to a read error. The rearrangement links TRBV10-3 to TRBJ2-7, with D possibly being TRBD2 (6 bases). This CDR3 region has 15 residues. Germline CDR1 ENHRY, CDR2 SYGVKD. In nucleotides, the CDR3 is TGTGCCATCAGTGGACTAGACCGGGACTCCAACGAGCAGTACTTC. It codes for CAISGLDRDSNEQYF.

This clone has only a few counts. The chain uses TRBV7-9 and TRBJ1-3, with D maybe TRBD1 (5 bases). The V gene lost 2 bases and the J gene lost 1 base, with 6 bases spanning the gap. Per the germline V gene, CDR1 is SEHNR and CDR2 is FQNEAQ (reference sequence). The CDR3 has 14 amino acids. In DNA, the CDR3 is TGTGCCAGCAGCTTATCAGGGTCTGGAAACACCATATATTTT. Translation gives CASSLSGSGNTIYF.

J is TRBJ2-7 and V is TRBV6-1, with D unresolved. CDR3 length: 13 residues. Trimming pared 4 bases from V and 3 bases from J, leaving 10 bases between. Germline-derived CDR1 and CDR2 are MNHNS and SASEGT. In DNA form, the CDR3 reads TGTGCCAGCAGTGCAGGCCTCTACTACGAGCAGTACTTC. It specifies CASSAGLYYEQYF.

V gene TRBV27 combines with J gene TRBJ2-7, with 10 nucleotides matching TRBD1. Trimming cost V 6 bases and J 6 bases; bases outside gene matches: 8. This CDR3 contains 14 residues. The V gene's germline CDR1 is MNHEY and CDR2 SMNVEV (reference sequence). CDR3 amino acids: CASSRDRGWTEQYF. CDR3 DNA: TGTGCCAGCAGCCGGGACAGGGGTTGGACCGAGCAGTACTTC.